A single T cell receptor beta chain is shown here with its context. Assay: immunoSEQ multiplex PCR; the TCRdb copy retains only in-frame clones and omits some. The profile shows 77,000 or so clones, 90% to 95% of them singletons. The source of the sample is a study of control samples from healthy donors and cancer patients. In germline, CDR1 is MNHEY, CDR2 SVGEGT. V was clipped by 2 bases and J by 7 bases; unmatched bases: 3. The CDR3 loop spans 13 amino acids. This receptor was taken from a man younger than 40 in good health. The sample consisted of blood. The rearrangement joins TRBV6-2 or TRBV6-3 to TRBJ2-3; 7 nucleotides align to TRBD2. The CDR3 protein is CASSYREANTQYF. CDR3 DNA: TGTGCCAGCAGTTACCGGGAGGCAAATACGCAGTATTTT.